This T cell receptor beta chain was captured by sequencing in a study of CD8 T cells in ankylosing spondylitis. Whole-study findings and limits: Apparently characteristic of ankylosing spondylitis blood was a TCR beta motif (about eight highly homologous variants). CD8+ disease-linked clones were present at relatively low frequencies in blood. Disease-linked clones were reportedly significantly enriched in matched ankylosing spondylitis synovial fluid. Past research had described some motif variants in reactive arthritis synovial fluid and blood.

Quantitative molecular-barcoded 5'-RACE generated the TCR beta libraries. MiXCR was run by TCRdb on the 5' RACE reads, yielding one entry per CDR3 protein. The sample includes about 540,000 distinct CDR3 sequences, over 9.5% of them seen just once. This clonotype was seen many times. Its antigen is not identified. CDR3 length: 16 residues. CDR1 is KGHDR, CDR2 SFDVKD, per germline. V dropped 7 bases and J dropped 4; count of bases not matched to a gene: 12. The sample taken for sequencing was blood, either unsorted or a sorted T cell fraction (not recorded which). The TCR sequence derives from a male donor with ankylosing spondylitis. This chain connects TRBV24-1 to TRBJ1-1; 9 nucleotides agree with TRBD1. The CDR3 loop reads CATSPGTGRDRTEAFF. Written as DNA, the CDR3 is TGTGCCACCAGCCCCGGGACAGGGAGGGATCGCACTGAAGCTTTCTTT.